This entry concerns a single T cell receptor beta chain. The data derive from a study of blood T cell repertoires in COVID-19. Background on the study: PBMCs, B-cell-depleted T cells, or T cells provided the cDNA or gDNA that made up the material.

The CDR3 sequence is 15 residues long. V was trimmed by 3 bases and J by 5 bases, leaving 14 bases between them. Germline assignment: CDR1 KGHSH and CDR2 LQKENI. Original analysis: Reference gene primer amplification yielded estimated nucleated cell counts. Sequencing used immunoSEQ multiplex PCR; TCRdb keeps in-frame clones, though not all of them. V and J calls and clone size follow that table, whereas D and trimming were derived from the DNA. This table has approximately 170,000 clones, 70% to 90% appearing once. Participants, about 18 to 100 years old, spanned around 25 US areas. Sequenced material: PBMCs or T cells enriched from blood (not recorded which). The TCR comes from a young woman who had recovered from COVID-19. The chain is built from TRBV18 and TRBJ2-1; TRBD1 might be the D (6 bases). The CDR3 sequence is CASSPLGTGHNEQFF. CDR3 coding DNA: TGTGCCAGCTCACCCCTAGGAACAGGGCACAATGAGCAGTTCTTC.